The T cell receptor (beta chain) described here comes from a study of cytomegalovirus exposure and HLA in healthy donors. Researchers ran the PCR with 60 Vbeta and 13 Jbeta primers. Sequencing was performed with immunoSEQ multiplex PCR; in TCRdb, only in-frame clones are kept and a portion is missing. There are 85,000 to 130,000 clones in the sample; about 70% occur only once, and 2.8% lies in the top ten. The CDR3 is made up of 12 amino acids. With V trimmed by 10 bases and J by 5 bases, 5 bases remained unmatched. Germline CDR1 and CDR2: MNHEY and SVGAGI. The chain combines TRBV6-5 with TRBJ2-5; TRBD2 aligns across 9 bases. The sequence derives from a female donor in good health and CMV-seronegative. Material for sequencing was PBMCs. The CDR3 DNA sequence: TGTGCCAACCCGACTAGCGGTGAGACCCAGTACTTC. This translates into CANPTSGETQYF.